This T cell receptor (beta chain) was sequenced for a study of graft-versus-host responses after intestinal transplantation. TCRdb's table, derived via immunoSEQ multiplex PCR, lists solely in-frame clones and lacks some. The sample has around 31,000 clones; about 80% are singletons. The CDR3 covers 15 residues. CDR1 and CDR2 from the germline V gene are ENHRY and SYGVKD. Trimming left V 11 bases short and J 0 bases short, with 17 bases between. Notes on this clone: What it binds is not known.

The sequence was obtained from a human donor who received an intestinal transplant. The sequencing used unstimulated CD8+ T cells sorted from spleen or lymph node cells, collected before intestinal transplant. The chain recombines TRBV10-3 with TRBJ2-1, with a tentative D call TRBD2 (7 bases). The CDR3 region has the DNA TGTGCCTCCCTGGAGGGGGGGAGCTCCTACAATGAGCAGTTCTTC. This translates into CASLEGGSSYNEQFF.